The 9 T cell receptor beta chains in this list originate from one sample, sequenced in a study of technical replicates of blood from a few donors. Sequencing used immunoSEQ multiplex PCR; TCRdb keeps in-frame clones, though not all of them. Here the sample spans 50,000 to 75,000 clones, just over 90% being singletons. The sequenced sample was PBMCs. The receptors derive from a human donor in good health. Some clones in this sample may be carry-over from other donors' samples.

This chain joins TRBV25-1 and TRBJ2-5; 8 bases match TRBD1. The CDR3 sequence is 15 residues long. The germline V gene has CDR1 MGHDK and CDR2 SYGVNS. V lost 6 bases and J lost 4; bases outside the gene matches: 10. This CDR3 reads CASSLTTGGTETQYF. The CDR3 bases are TGTGCCAGCAGCCTAACCACAGGGGGTACAGAGACCCAGTACTTC.

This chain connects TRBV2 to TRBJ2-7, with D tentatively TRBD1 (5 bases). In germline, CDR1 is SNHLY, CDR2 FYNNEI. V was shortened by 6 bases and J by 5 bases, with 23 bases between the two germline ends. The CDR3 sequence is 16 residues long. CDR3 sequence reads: CASSDGFRVGSDEQYF. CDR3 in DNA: TGTGCCAGCAGCGACGGGTTCAGGGTAGGGTCCGACGAGCAGTACTTC. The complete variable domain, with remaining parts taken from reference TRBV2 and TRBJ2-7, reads EPEVTQTPSHQVTQMGQEVILRCVPISNHLYFYWYRQILGQKVEFLVSFYNNEISEKSEIFDDQFSVERPDGSNFTLKIRSTKLEDSAMYFCASSDGFRVGSDEQYFGPGTRLTVT.

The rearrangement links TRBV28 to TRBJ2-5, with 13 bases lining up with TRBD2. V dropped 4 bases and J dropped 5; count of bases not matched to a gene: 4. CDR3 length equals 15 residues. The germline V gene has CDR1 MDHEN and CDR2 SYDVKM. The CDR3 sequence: CASSSPGLAGETQYF. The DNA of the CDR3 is TGTGCCAGCAGTTCTCCGGGACTAGCGGGGGAGACCCAGTACTTC.

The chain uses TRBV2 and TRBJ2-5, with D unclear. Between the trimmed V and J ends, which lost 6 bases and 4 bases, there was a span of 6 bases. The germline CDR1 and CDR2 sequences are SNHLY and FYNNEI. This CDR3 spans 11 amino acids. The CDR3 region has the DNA TGTGCCAGCAGACTAACAGAGACCCAGTACTTC. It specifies CASRLTETQYF.

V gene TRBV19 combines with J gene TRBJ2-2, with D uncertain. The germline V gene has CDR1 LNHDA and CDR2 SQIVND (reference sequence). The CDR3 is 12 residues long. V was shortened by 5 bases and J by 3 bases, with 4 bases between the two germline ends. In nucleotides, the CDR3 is TGTGCCAGTAGTCCTTACACCGGGGAGCTGTTTTTT. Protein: CASSPYTGELFF.

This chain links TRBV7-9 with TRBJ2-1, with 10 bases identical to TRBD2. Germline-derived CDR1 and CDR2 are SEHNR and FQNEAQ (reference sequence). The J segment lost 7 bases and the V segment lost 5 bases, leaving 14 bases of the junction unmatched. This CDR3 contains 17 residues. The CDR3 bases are TGTGCCAGCAGCCCACCGGGGACTAGCGCCCCAGAGAATGAGCAGTTCTTC. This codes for CASSPPGTSAPENEQFF.

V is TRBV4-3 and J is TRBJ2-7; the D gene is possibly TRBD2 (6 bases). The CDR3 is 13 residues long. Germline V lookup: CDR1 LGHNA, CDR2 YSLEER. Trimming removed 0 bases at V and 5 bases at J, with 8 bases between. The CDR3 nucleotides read TGCGCCAGCAGCCAAGATCGGGGGAACGAGCAGTACTTC. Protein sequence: CASSQDRGNEQYF.

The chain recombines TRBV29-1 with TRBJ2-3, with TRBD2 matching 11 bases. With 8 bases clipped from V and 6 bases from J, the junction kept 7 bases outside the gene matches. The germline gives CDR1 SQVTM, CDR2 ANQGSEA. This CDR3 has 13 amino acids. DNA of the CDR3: TGCAGCCCCTTAGCGGGAGGGCGGGATACGCAGTATTTT. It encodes CSPLAGGRDTQYF.

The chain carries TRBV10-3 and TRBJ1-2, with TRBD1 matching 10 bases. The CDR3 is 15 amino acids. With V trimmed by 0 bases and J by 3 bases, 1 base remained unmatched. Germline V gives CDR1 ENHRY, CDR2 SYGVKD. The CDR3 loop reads CAISESGQGHYGYTF. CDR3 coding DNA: TGTGCCATCAGTGAGTCGGGACAGGGGCACTATGGCTACACCTTC.